Following are 14 T cell receptor beta chains from one sample sequenced in a study of OX40 agonist ivuxolimab in advanced cancers. Here immunoSEQ multiplex PCR was the method, and the copy in TCRdb shows in-frame clones only, minus some. Of around 90,000 clones detected, more than 75% appear once; the ten largest clones hold about 0.3%. The material was CD4+ or CD8+ T cells sorted from blood, obtained in a trial of the OX40 agonist ivuxolimab. These receptors originate from an adult with an advanced solid tumor such as melanoma, head and neck, liver or kidney cancer.

The V call is TRBV5-6, the J call TRBJ2-2; no clear D gene. Germline CDR1 and CDR2: SGHDT and YYEEEE. The CDR3 loop spans 18 amino acids. V lost 1 base, J lost 2 bases, and 18 bases lay in between. The CDR3 is CASSLRPERWANTGELFF. The CDR3 region has the DNA TGTGCCAGCAGCTTGCGTCCGGAACGTTGGGCTAACACCGGGGAGCTGTTTTTT.

CDR3 sequence (DNA): TGTGCCAGCAGCTTAGGTACCAGCGGGTACGAGCAGTACTTC. As protein: CASSLGTSGYEQYF. The rearrangement joins TRBV11-2 to TRBJ2-5; D is perhaps TRBD2 (6 bases). The DNA end favors TRBJ2-7, so the J call may be wrong. This CDR3 is 14 amino acids long. The germline gives CDR1 SGHAT, CDR2 FQNNGV.

The chain links TRBV30 to TRBJ2-7; D remains ambiguous. The CDR3 is made up of 12 amino acids. Deletions cut 3 bases from V and 6 bases from J, with 12 bases between. Germline loops: CDR1 GTSNPN, CDR2 SVGIG (reference sequence). CDR3 loop: CAWSLPPSEQYF. CDR3 nucleotide sequence: TGTGCCTGGAGCCTTCCGCCATCCGAGCAGTACTTC.

V and J are TRBV7-9 and TRBJ2-3; TRBD1 matches 8 bases. J lost 2 bases, V lost 5 bases, and 6 bases had no gene match. The CDR3 length is 15 residues. Germline V gives CDR1 SEHNR, CDR2 FQNEAQ (reference sequence). The CDR3 nucleotides read TGTGCCAGCAGCCAGGGGGCGACAGTCACAGATACGCAGTATTTT. Amino acids: CASSQGATVTDTQYF.

The CDR3 spells CASSPADNSYNEQFF. Written as DNA, the CDR3 is TGTGCCAGCAGCCCCGCGGATAACTCCTACAATGAGCAGTTCTTC. The chain joins TRBV6-5 to TRBJ2-1, with D unresolved. There are 15 residues in the CDR3. V lost 6 bases and J 0 bases, leaving 12 bases between the germline ends. In germline, CDR1 is MNHEY, CDR2 SVGAGI.

The rearrangement uses TRBV27 and TRBJ2-7; tentative D call: TRBD2 (6 bases). Germline V gene sequence: CDR1 MNHEY, CDR2 SMNVEV (reference sequence). The CDR3 totals 13 residues. V was pared by 4 bases and J by 1 base, with 8 bases between. The CDR3 sequence is CASSWGGSYEQYF. The CDR3 DNA reads TGTGCCAGCAGTTGGGGAGGATCCTACGAGCAGTACTTC.

This clone was counted a single time. The chain links TRBV13 to TRBJ1-6; 11 nucleotides line up with TRBD1. Germline-derived CDR1 and CDR2 are PRHDT and FYEKMQ (reference sequence). With 5 bases clipped from V and 6 bases from J, the junction kept 3 bases outside the gene matches. This CDR3 region has 15 residues. This CDR3 is CASSLGQGANSPLHF. CDR3 bases: TGTGCCAGCAGCCTCGGACAGGGGGCTAATTCACCCCTCCACTTT.

The chain employs TRBV5-1 and TRBJ2-3, with a tentative D call TRBD1 (5 bases). This CDR3 spans 16 amino acids. Trimming pared 0 bases from V and 1 base from J, leaving 12 bases between. CDR1 is SGHRS and CDR2 is YFSETQ in the germline V gene. In DNA form, the CDR3 reads TGCGCCAGCAGCTTGGGGGCCAGGGCCCGCACAGATACGCAGTATTTT. It yields the protein CASSLGARARTDTQYF. The whole variable domain, filled in from reference TRBV5-1 and TRBJ2-3, reads KAGVTQTPRYLIKTRGQQVTLSCSPISGHRSVSWYQQTPGQGLQFLFEYFSETQRNKGNFPGRFSGRQFSNSRSEMNVSTLELGDSALYLCASSLGARARTDTQYFGPGTRLTVL.

The DNA for the CDR3 is TGTGCCAGCAGCCAGGACAGGGGGCGCAGCTATGGCTACACCTTC. It is translated as CASSQDRGRSYGYTF. The chain has TRBV6-5 and TRBJ1-2; 11 positions agree with TRBD1. Germline lookup yields CDR1 MNHEY and CDR2 SVGAGI. J gave up 4 bases and V 6 bases, and 7 bases lay outside the gene matches. CDR3 length: 15 residues.

The chain has TRBV18 and TRBJ1-5; 7 bases are shared with TRBD1. CDR1 is KGHSH, CDR2 LQKENI, per germline. This CDR3 region has 15 residues. V lost 0 bases and J lost 3; bases outside the gene matches: 2. The CDR3 DNA reads TGTGCCAGCTCACCACCTGGGACAGCCAATCAGCCCCAGCATTTT. Translating it yields CASSPPGTANQPQHF.

The J gene is TRBJ1-2, the V gene TRBV29-1; D perhaps matches TRBD1 (5 bases). In germline, CDR1 is SQVTM, CDR2 ANQGSEA. Trimming shortened V by 7 bases and J by 3 bases, and 15 bases separated the two germline ends. The CDR3 totals 13 residues. The CDR3: CSADGGGDYGYTF. Written as DNA, the CDR3 is TGCAGCGCCGATGGCGGGGGGGACTATGGCTACACCTTC.

This chain uses TRBV5-1 with TRBJ2-5; D might be TRBD1 (5 bases). With 5 bases removed from V and 5 bases from J, the gap between germline ends came to 10 bases. This CDR3 has 12 amino acids. From germline, CDR1 is SGHRS and CDR2 YFSETQ. The CDR3 here is CASRRGGETQYF. The CDR3 DNA reads TGCGCCAGCAGAAGGGGTGGTGAGACCCAGTACTTC.

This chain links TRBV15 with TRBJ2-7; D ambiguous. CDR1 LNHNV and CDR2 YYDKDF come from the germline V gene (reference sequence). V lost 0 bases to trimming and J lost 3 bases, with 12 bases between them. The CDR3 loop spans 15 amino acids. The chain's CDR3 is CATSRDPTPDYEQYF. Here the CDR3 DNA reads TGTGCCACCAGCAGAGATCCTACGCCGGACTACGAGCAGTACTTC.

The chain uses TRBV28 and TRBJ2-7; 7 bases align to TRBD1. Trimming took 5 bases from V and 6 from J; bases not matched to a gene: 13. This CDR3 is built from 15 residues. Germline-derived CDR1 and CDR2 are MDHEN and SYDVKM. CDR3 loop: CASSPEGARAGEQYF. The CDR3 nucleotides are TGTGCCAGCAGTCCCGAGGGGGCGAGGGCTGGCGAGCAGTACTTC.